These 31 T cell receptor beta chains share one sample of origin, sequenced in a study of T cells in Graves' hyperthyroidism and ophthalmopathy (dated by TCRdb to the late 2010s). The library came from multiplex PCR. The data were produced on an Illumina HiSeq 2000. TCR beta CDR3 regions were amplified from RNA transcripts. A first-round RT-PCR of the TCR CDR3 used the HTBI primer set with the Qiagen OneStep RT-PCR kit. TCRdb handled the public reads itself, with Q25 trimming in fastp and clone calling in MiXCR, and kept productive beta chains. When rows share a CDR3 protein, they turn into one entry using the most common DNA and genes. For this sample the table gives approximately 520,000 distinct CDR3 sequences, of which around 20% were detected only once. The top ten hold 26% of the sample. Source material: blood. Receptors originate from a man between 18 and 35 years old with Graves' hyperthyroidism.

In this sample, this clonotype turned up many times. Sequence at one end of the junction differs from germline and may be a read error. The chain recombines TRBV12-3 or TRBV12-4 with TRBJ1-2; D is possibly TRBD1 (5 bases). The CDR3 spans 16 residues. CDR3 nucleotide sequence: TGTGCCATCAGTAGTGGGACGGCAGCAATGAACTATGGCTACACCTTC. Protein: CAISSGTAAMNYGYTF.

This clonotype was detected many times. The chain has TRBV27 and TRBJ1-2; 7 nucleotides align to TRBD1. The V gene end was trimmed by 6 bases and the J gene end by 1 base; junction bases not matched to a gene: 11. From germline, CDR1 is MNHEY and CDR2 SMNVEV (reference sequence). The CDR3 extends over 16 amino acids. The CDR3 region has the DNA TGTGCCAGCAGGCCCTCACCCGGGACAGTTAACTATGGCTACACCTTC. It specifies CASRPSPGTVNYGYTF.

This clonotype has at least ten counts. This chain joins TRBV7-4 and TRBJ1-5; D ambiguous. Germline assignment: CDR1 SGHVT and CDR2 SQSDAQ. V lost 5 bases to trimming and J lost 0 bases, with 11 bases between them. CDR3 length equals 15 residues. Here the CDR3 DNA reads TGTGCCAGCAGCCTCAGGTCGGTTAGCAATCAGCCCCAGCATTTT. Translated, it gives CASSLRSVSNQPQHF.

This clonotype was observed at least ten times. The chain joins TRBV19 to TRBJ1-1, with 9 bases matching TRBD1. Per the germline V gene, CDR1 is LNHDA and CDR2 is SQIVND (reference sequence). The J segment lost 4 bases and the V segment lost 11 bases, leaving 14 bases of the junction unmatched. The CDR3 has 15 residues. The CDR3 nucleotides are TGTGCCGCAAGACCGACAGGGGGGGCGGCCACTGAAGCTTTCTTT. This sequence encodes CAARPTGGAATEAFF.

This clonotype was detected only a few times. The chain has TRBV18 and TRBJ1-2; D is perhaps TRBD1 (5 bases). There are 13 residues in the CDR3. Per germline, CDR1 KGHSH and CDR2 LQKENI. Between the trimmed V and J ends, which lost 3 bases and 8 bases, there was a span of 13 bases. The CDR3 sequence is CASSPGENSGYTF. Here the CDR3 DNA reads TGTGCCAGCTCACCGGGGGAGAATAGCGGCTACACCTTC. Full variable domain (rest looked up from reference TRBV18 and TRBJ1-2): NAGVMQNPRHLVRRRGQEARLRCSPMKGHSHVYWYRQLPEEGLKFMVYLQKENIIDESGMPKERFSAEFPKEGPSILRIQQVVRGDSAAYFCASSPGENSGYTFGSGTRLTVV.

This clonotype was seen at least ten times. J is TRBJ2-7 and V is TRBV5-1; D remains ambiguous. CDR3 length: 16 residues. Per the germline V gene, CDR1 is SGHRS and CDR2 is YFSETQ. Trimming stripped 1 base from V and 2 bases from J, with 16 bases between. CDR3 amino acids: CASSLNLEAGTYEQYF. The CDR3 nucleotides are TGCGCCAGCAGCTTGAATCTAGAGGCAGGTACCTACGAGCAGTACTTC. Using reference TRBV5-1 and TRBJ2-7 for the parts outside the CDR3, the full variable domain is KAGVTQTPRYLIKTRGQQVTLSCSPISGHRSVSWYQQTPGQGLQFLFEYFSETQRNKGNFPGRFSGRQFSNSRSEMNVSTLELGDSALYLCASSLNLEAGTYEQYFGPGTRLTVT.

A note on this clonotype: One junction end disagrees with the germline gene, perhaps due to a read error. This chain's CDR3 is CASSPGGLSINLAKNTQYF. DNA for the CDR3: TGTGCCAGCAGTCCTGGGGGGCTGTCCATCAACCTAGCCAAAAACACTCAGTACTTC. The chain carries TRBV28 and TRBJ2-4; D possibly uses TRBD1 or TRBD2 (6 bases each). The CDR3 extends over 19 amino acids. Looked up from germline, CDR1 is MDHEN and CDR2 is SYDVKM.

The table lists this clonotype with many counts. As DNA, the CDR3 is TGTGCCAGCAGCCAAGGTGACGCTAACTATGGCTACACCTTC. Translated, it gives CASSQGDANYGYTF. The gene calls are TRBV3-1 and TRBJ1-2; no clear D. Germline lookup yields CDR1 LGHDT and CDR2 YNNKEL (reference sequence). CDR3 length: 14 residues. V lost 1 base, J lost 0 bases, and 6 bases lay in between.

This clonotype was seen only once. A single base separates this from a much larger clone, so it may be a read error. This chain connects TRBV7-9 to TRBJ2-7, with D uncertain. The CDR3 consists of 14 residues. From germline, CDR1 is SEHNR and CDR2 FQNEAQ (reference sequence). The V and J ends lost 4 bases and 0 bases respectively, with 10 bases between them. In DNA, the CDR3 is TGTGCCAGCAGCTCCGACTGGTGCTCCTACGAGCAGTACTTC. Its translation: CASSSDWCSYEQYF.

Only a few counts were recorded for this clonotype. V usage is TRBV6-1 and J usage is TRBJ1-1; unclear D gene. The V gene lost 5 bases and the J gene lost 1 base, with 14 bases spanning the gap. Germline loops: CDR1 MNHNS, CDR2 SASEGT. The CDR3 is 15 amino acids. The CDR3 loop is CASSKVRVENTEAFF. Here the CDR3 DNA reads TGTGCCAGCAGTAAGGTGCGGGTGGAGAACACTGAAGCTTTCTTT.

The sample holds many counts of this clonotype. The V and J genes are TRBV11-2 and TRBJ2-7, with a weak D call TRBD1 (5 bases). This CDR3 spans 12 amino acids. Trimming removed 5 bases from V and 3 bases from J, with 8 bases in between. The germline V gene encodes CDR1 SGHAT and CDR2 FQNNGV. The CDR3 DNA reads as TGTGCCAGCAGCCTAGGGGACTACGAGCAGTACTTC. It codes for CASSLGDYEQYF.

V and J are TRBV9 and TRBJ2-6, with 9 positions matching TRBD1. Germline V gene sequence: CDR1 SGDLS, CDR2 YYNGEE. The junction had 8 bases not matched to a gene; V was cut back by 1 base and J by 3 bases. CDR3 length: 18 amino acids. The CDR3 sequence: CASSVPGTGFFGANVLTF. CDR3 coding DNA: TGTGCCAGCAGCGTACCCGGGACAGGGTTCTTTGGGGCCAACGTCCTGACTTTC.

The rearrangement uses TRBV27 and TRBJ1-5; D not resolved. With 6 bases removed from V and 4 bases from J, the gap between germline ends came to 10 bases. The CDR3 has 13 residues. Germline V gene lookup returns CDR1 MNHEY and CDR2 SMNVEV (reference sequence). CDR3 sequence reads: CASRQTFNQPQHF. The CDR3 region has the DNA TGTGCCAGCAGACAGACCTTTAATCAGCCCCAGCATTTT.

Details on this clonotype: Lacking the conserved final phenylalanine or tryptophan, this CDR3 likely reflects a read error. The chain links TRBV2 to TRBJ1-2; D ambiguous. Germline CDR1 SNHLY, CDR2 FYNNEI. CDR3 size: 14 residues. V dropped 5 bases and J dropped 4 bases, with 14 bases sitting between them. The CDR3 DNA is TGTGCCAGCAGTCATTGGGAAGGTAGCTATGGCTACACCGTC. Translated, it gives CASSHWEGSYGYTV.

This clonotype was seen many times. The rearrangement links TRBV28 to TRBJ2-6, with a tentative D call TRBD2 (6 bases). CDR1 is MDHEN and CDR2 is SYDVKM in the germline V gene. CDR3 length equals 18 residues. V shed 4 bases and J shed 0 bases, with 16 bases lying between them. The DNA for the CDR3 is TGTGCCAGCAGTTGCCCGGGCCGGCGGGGCTCTGGGGCCAACGTCCTGACTTTC. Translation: CASSCPGRRGSGANVLTF.

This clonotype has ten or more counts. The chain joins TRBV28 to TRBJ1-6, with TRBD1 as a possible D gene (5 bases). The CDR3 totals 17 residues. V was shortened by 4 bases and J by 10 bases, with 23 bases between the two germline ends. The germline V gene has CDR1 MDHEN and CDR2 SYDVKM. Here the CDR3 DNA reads TGTGCCAGCAGTTCCCCCGGGACTCTCCTAAGAGGGTCACCCCTCCACTTT. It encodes CASSSPGTLLRGSPLHF.

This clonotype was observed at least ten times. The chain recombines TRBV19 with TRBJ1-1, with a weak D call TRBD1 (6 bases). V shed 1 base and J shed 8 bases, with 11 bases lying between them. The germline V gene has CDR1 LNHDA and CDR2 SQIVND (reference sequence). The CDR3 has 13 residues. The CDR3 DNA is TGTGCCAGTAGTATAGCTAAGGACAGAGAAGCTTTCTTT. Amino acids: CASSIAKDREAFF.

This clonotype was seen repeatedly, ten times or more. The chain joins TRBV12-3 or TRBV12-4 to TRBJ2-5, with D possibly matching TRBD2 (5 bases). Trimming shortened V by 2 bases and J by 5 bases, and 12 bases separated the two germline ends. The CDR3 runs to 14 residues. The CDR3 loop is CASSLRGTEETQYF. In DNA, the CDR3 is TGTGCCAGCAGTTTACGGGGTACCGAGGAGACCCAGTACTTC.

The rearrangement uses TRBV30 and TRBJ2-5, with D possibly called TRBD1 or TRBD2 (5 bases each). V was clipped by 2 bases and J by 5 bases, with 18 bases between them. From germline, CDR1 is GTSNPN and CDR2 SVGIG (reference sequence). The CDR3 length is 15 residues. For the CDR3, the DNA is TGTGCCTGGAGTCCAGGGACCCATCTCCGGGAGACCCAGTACTTC. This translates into CAWSPGTHLRETQYF. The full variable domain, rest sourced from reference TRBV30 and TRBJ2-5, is SQTIHQWPATLVQPVGSPLSLECTVEGTSNPNLYWYRQAAGRGLQLLFYSVGIGQISSEVPQNLSASRPQDRQFILSSKKLLLSDSGFYLCAWSPGTHLRETQYFGPGTRLLVL.

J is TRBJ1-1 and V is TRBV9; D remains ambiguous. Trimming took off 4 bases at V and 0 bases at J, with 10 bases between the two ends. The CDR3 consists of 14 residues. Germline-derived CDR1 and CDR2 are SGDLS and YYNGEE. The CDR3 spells CASSPRLLNTEAFF. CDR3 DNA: TGTGCCAGCAGCCCCCGATTGCTGAACACTGAAGCTTTCTTT.

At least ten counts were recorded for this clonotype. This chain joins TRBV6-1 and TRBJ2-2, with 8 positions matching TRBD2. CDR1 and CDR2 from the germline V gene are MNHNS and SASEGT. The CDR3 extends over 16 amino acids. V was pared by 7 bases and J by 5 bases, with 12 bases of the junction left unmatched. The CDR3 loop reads CASKPHGIAGTGELFF. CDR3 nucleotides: TGTGCCAGCAAGCCGCACGGGATAGCGGGGACCGGGGAGCTGTTTTTT.

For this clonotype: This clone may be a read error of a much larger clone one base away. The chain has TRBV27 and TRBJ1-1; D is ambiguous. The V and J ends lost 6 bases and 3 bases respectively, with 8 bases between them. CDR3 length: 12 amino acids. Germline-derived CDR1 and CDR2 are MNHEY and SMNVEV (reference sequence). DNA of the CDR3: TGTGCCAGCAGAAAACTGGACACTGAAGCTTTCTTT. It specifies CASRKLDTEAFF.

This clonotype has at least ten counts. CDR3 DNA: TGCAGTGTTATGAGTTTGCGGACGATGAACACTGAAGCTTTCTTT. Translated, it gives CSVMSLRTMNTEAFF. J is TRBJ1-1 and V is TRBV20-1, with D hard to call. The length of the CDR3 is 15 residues. Germline lookup yields CDR1 DFQATT and CDR2 SNEGSKA (reference sequence). V lost 7 bases and J 0 bases, leaving 18 bases between the germline ends.

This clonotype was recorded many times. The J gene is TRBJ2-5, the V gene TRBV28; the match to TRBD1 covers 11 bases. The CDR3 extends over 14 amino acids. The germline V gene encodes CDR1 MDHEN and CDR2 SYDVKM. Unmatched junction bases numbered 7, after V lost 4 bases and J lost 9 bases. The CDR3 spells CASSSPGQGGPQYF. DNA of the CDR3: TGTGCCAGCAGTTCCCCGGGACAGGGGGGGCCCCAGTACTTC.

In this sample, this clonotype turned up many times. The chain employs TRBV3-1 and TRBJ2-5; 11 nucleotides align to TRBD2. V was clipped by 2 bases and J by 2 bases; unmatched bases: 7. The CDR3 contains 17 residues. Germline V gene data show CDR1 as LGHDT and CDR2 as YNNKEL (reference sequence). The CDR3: CASSQIRLAGLQETQYF. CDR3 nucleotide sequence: TGTGCCAGCAGCCAAATTCGACTAGCGGGACTTCAAGAGACCCAGTACTTC.

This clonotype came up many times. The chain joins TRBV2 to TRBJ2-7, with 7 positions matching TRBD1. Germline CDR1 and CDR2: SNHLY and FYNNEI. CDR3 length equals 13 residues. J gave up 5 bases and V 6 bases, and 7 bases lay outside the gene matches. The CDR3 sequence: CASRNTGVHEQYF. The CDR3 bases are TGTGCCAGCAGGAACACAGGGGTCCACGAGCAGTACTTC.

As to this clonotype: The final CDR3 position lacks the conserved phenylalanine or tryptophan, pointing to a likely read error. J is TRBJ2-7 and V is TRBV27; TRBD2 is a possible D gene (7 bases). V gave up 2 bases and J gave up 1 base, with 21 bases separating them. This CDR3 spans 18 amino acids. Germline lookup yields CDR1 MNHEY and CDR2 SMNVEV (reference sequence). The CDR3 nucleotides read TGTGCCAGCAGTTTACGGGGCTTCGGGGGGCTAGGTTCCTACGAGCAGTACCAC. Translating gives CASSLRGFGGLGSYEQYH.

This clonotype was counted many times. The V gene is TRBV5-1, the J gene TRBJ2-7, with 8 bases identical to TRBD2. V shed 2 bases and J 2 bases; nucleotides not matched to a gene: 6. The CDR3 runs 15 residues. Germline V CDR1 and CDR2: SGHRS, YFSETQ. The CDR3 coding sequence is TGCGCCAGCAGCTTCTCTAGCGGGTATACCTACGAGCAGTACTTC. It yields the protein CASSFSSGYTYEQYF. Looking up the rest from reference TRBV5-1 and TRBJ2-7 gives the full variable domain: KAGVTQTPRYLIKTRGQQVTLSCSPISGHRSVSWYQQTPGQGLQFLFEYFSETQRNKGNFPGRFSGRQFSNSRSEMNVSTLELGDSALYLCASSFSSGYTYEQYFGPGTRLTVT.

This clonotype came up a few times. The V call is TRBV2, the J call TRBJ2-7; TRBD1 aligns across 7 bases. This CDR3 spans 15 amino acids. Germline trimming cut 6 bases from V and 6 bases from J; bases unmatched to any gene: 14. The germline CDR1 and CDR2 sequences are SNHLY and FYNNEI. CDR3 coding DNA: TGTGCCAGCAGAATGGGACCGACAGGGCCAGGCGAGCAGTACTTC. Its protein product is CASRMGPTGPGEQYF.

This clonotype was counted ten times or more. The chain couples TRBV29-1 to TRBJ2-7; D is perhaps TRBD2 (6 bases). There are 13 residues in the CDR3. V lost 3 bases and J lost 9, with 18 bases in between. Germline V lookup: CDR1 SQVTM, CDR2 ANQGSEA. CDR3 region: CSVDETGTALQYF. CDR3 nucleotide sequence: TGCAGCGTTGACGAAACTGGGACTGCCTTGCAGTACTTC.

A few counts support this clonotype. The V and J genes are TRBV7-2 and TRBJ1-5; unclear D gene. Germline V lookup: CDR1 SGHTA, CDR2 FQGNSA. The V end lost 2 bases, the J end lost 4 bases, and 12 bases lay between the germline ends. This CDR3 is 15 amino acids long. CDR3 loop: CASSLLVSGNQPQHF. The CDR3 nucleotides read TGTGCCAGCAGCTTATTAGTGTCAGGTAATCAGCCCCAGCATTTT.